A single sample is the source of the 24 T cell receptor beta chains below, sequenced in a study of cytomegalovirus exposure and HLA in healthy donors. A multiplex PCR was run with 60 Vbeta primers and 13 Jbeta primers. Some clones are missing from TCRdb's copy, which holds only in-frame ones; the method was immunoSEQ multiplex PCR. The sample consists of 150,000 to 200,000 clones, around 67% of them appearing once. Material for sequencing was PBMCs. Receptors originate from a woman in her late teens or twenties in good health and CMV-seropositive.

The chain links TRBV19 to TRBJ2-1; 8 bases are shared with TRBD2. The trim removed 6 bases at V and 1 base at J, leaving 11 bases unmatched. Germline V gives CDR1 LNHDA, CDR2 SQIVND (reference sequence). The CDR3 length is 17 residues. The CDR3 protein is CASRHRRGGISYNEQFF. The CDR3 region has the DNA TGTGCCAGTAGACACCGACGGGGGGGCATATCCTACAATGAGCAGTTCTTC.

V and J are TRBV6-1 and TRBJ1-2, with a possible D match to TRBD1 (5 bases). V was shortened by 7 bases and J by 6 bases, with 18 bases between the two germline ends. The CDR3 runs to 14 residues. Germline CDR1 reads MNHNS; CDR2 reads SASEGT. The CDR3 region is CASIINRFAHGYTF. CDR3 nucleotides: TGTGCCAGCATTATAAACAGGTTTGCACATGGCTACACCTTC.

This clone was seen only once. This rearrangement joins TRBV28 to TRBJ2-7, with TRBD2 matching over 11 bases. With 2 bases clipped from V and 3 bases from J, the junction kept 9 bases outside the gene matches. The CDR3 length is 17 residues. The germline gives CDR1 MDHEN, CDR2 SYDVKM. The CDR3, as DNA: TGTGCCAGCAGTTTAATTGTTCCTAGCGGGAGGTTCTACGAGCAGTACTTC. It is translated as CASSLIVPSGRFYEQYF.

The chain employs TRBV29-1 and TRBJ1-2; D is ambiguous. Germline-derived CDR1 and CDR2 are SQVTM and ANQGSEA. V was clipped by 7 bases and J by 2 bases, with 14 bases between them. The CDR3 spans 13 residues. DNA for the CDR3: TGCAGCGCTAGGAGTGATCTGAACTATGGCTACACCTTC. Protein product: CSARSDLNYGYTF.

In its sample, this clone was seen once. This rearrangement joins TRBV5-1 to TRBJ2-1; D gene unclear. Germline CDR1 is SGHRS and CDR2 is YFSETQ. This CDR3 comprises 16 residues. Deletions cut 4 bases from V and 0 bases from J, with 14 bases between. Here the CDR3 DNA reads TGCGCCAGCAGCCTGACTCTGGGTAGCTCCTACAATGAGCAGTTCTTC. As protein: CASSLTLGSSYNEQFF.

The chain combines TRBV2 with TRBJ2-3, with 9 nucleotides matching TRBD1. The V gene's germline CDR1 is SNHLY and CDR2 FYNNEI. V lost 8 bases and J lost 0; bases outside the gene matches: 9. This CDR3 has 16 residues. The CDR3 DNA sequence: TGTGCCAGCGTAAAACAGGGGGCGCTCAGCACAGATACGCAGTATTTT. Its translation is CASVKQGALSTDTQYF.

The chain is built from TRBV5-6 and TRBJ2-1, with TRBD2 matching over 7 bases. The CDR3 runs to 14 residues. CDR1 and CDR2 from the germline V gene are SGHDT and YYEEEE. Germline trimming cut 7 bases from V and 6 bases from J; bases unmatched to any gene: 10. CDR3 protein: CASFFTSALNEQFF. In DNA form, the CDR3 reads TGTGCCAGCTTCTTCACTAGCGCGCTCAATGAGCAGTTCTTC.

The chain joins TRBV7-8 to TRBJ1-2; TRBD1 aligns across 9 bases. The CDR3 sequence is 14 residues long. J was trimmed by 5 bases and V by 5 bases; bases with no gene match: 6. CDR1 and CDR2 (germline): SGHVS, FQNEAQ. The CDR3 DNA reads TGTGCCAGCAGCCCGGGGACAGGGCCTTATGGCTACACCTTC. Translating gives CASSPGTGPYGYTF.

The rearrangement joins TRBV5-1 to TRBJ2-7; D is uncertain. Deletions cut 7 bases from V and 0 bases from J, with 14 bases between. The CDR3 has 14 amino acids. Germline V gene sequence: CDR1 SGHRS, CDR2 YFSETQ. The CDR3 bases are TGCGCCAGCCAACAGTGGCTTAGCTCCTACGAGCAGTACTTC. It encodes CASQQWLSSYEQYF.

This clone was detected only a few times. J is TRBJ1-1 and V is TRBV6-6, with TRBD1 identical over 7 bases. CDR1 and CDR2 from the germline V gene are MNHNY and SVGAGI (reference sequence). The CDR3 spans 14 residues. J gave up 6 bases and V 6 bases, and 10 bases lay outside the gene matches. Here the CDR3 reads CASSLDRVNAEAFF. CDR3 sequence (DNA): TGTGCCAGCAGCCTAGACAGGGTCAATGCTGAAGCTTTCTTT.

V gene TRBV5-1 combines with J gene TRBJ1-3; TRBD1 agrees at 7 bases. Germline values: CDR1 SGHRS, CDR2 YFSETQ. The CDR3 length is 16 residues. The V and J ends lost 3 bases and 2 bases, in that order; junction bases with no gene match: 8. The CDR3 nucleotides are TGCGCCAGCAGCTCAGGCGACCAGGGGGCTGGAAACACCATATATTTT. It yields the protein CASSSGDQGAGNTIYF.

This clone was observed a few times. This same CDR3 is encoded by further DNA sequences in the sample. The chain joins TRBV7-9 to TRBJ1-2; TRBD1 matches at 8 bases. This CDR3 has 14 residues. V was clipped by 5 bases and J by 0 bases; unmatched bases: 2. Germline V gene sequence: CDR1 SEHNR, CDR2 FQNEAQ (reference sequence). The CDR3 spells CASSPGQANYGYTF. DNA for the CDR3: TGTGCCAGCAGCCCGGGACAGGCTAACTATGGCTACACCTTC. The full variable domain, rest sourced from reference TRBV7-9 and TRBJ1-2, is DTGVSQNPRHKITKRGQNVTFRCDPISEHNRLYWYRQTLGQGPEFLTYFQNEAQLEKSRLLSDRFSAERPKGSFSTLEIQRTEQGDSAMYLCASSPGQANYGYTFGSGTRLTVV.

CDR3 coding DNA: TGTGCCAGCAGATTCACAGGGGGCTCGTGGAATGAGCAGTTCTTC. It encodes CASRFTGGSWNEQFF. This sequence joins TRBV5-5 and TRBJ2-1; 9 nucleotides match TRBD1. CDR1 is SGHKS and CDR2 is YYEKEE in the germline V gene (reference sequence). CDR3 length: 15 amino acids. The junction had 10 bases not matched to a gene; V was cut back by 5 bases and J by 7 bases.

CDR3: CSVQGLAGVGNYNEQFF. The CDR3 DNA sequence: TGCAGCGTTCAAGGGCTAGCGGGAGTTGGTAACTACAATGAGCAGTTCTTC. The V call is TRBV29-1, the J call TRBJ2-1, with 10 positions matching TRBD2. J was trimmed by 3 bases and V by 5 bases; bases with no gene match: 13. In germline, CDR1 is SQVTM, CDR2 ANQGSEA. The CDR3 spans 17 residues.

This clone was seen just once. The rearrangement links TRBV4-1 to TRBJ2-7; 7 bases match TRBD1. With V trimmed by 0 bases and J by 4 bases, 6 bases remained unmatched. Germline CDR1 MGHRA, CDR2 YSYEKL. The CDR3 spans 15 residues. DNA for the CDR3: TGCGCCAGCAGCCAAGAAACCACAGGGGTATACGAGCAGTACTTC. It is translated as CASSQETTGVYEQYF.

This clone appeared once. The same CDR3 also results from other DNA sequences found in this sample. This chain joins TRBV7-9 and TRBJ1-1; a possible D gene is TRBD1 (6 bases). The CDR3 has 13 residues. The V end lost 4 bases, the J end lost 6 bases, and 12 bases lay between the germline ends. Germline lookup yields CDR1 SEHNR and CDR2 FQNEAQ (reference sequence). The CDR3 DNA sequence: TGTGCCAGCAGCTCCTCAGGGGTTGCTGAAGCTTTCTTT. This encodes CASSSSGVAEAFF.

This clone was counted a few times. The genes are TRBV4-3 and TRBJ1-1; TRBD1 matches 8 bases. The V gene's germline CDR1 is LGHNA and CDR2 YSLEER. With V trimmed by 2 bases and J by 0 bases, 5 bases remained unmatched. The CDR3 has 16 residues. The CDR3 is CASSQTTGAMNTEAFF. The CDR3 DNA reads as TGCGCCAGCAGCCAAACGACAGGGGCCATGAACACTGAAGCTTTCTTT.

The chain is built from TRBV4-2 and TRBJ1-5; 7 bases are a match to TRBD1. Germline values: CDR1 LGHNA, CDR2 YNFKEQ. CDR3 length: 17 residues. The ends lost 6 bases at V and 6 bases at J; junction bases unmatched: 17. This CDR3 is CASSFQAQGEFAQPQHF. CDR3 nucleotides: TGTGCCAGCAGTTTTCAGGCCCAGGGGGAATTTGCTCAGCCCCAGCATTTT.

The chain has TRBV9 and TRBJ2-7; maybe TRBD2 (7 bases). This CDR3 is 16 amino acids long. Germline loops: CDR1 SGDLS, CDR2 YYNGEE. The V and J ends lost 0 bases and 4 bases respectively, with 17 bases between them. The CDR3 is CASSVGRGGAEYEQYF. CDR3 nucleotide sequence: TGTGCCAGCAGCGTAGGAAGGGGGGGCGCTGAGTACGAGCAGTACTTC.

V usage is TRBV27 and J usage is TRBJ1-5; 8 nucleotides align to TRBD1. Germline V gene lookup returns CDR1 MNHEY and CDR2 SMNVEV (reference sequence). The CDR3 has 15 residues. V lost 8 bases, J lost 9 bases, and 15 bases stayed unmatched. The CDR3 protein is CASFTLTGALWPQHF. DNA of the CDR3: TGTGCCAGCTTCACCTTGACAGGGGCCCTTTGGCCCCAGCATTTT.

The chain combines TRBV19 with TRBJ1-4; 7 bases line up with TRBD1. Germline CDR1 is LNHDA and CDR2 is SQIVND (reference sequence). The CDR3 consists of 14 residues. V shed 3 bases and J 8 bases; nucleotides not matched to a gene: 6. CDR3 sequence (DNA): TGTGCCAGTAGTATCGAAGGGGGCCCGGAAAAACTGTTTTTT. It encodes CASSIEGGPEKLFF. The full variable domain, in which reference TRBV19 and TRBJ1-4 provide the parts outside the CDR3, is DGGITQSPKYLFRKEGQNVTLSCEQNLNHDAMYWYRQDPGQGLRLIYYSQIVNDFQKGDIAEGYSVSREKKESFPLTVTSAQKNPTAFYLCASSIEGGPEKLFFGSGTQLSVL.

The V call is TRBV5-4, the J call TRBJ1-1; no reliable D call. Germline V gene data show CDR1 as SGHNT and CDR2 as YYREEE (reference sequence). Trimming took 2 bases from V and 10 from J, leaving 15 bases between them. The CDR3 has 13 amino acids. CDR3 DNA: TGTGCCAGCAGCTTAGGCGGGCAACCCTCAGCTTTCTTT. Amino acids: CASSLGGQPSAFF. The full variable domain, rest sourced from reference TRBV5-4 and TRBJ1-1, is ETGVTQSPTHLIKTRGQQVTLRCSSQSGHNTVSWYQQALGQGPQFIFQYYREEENGRGNFPPRFSGLQFPNYSSELNVNALELDDSALYLCASSLGGQPSAFFGQGTRLTVV.

The rearrangement joins TRBV6-1 to TRBJ2-7; no reliable D call. This CDR3 region has 10 residues. Trimming shortened V by 8 bases and J by 7 bases, and 9 bases separated the two germline ends. Germline CDR1 MNHNS, CDR2 SASEGT. The CDR3 loop is CASRRGEQYF. In DNA form, the CDR3 reads TGTGCCAGCCGTAGAGGAGAGCAGTACTTC.

This clone turned up a few times. The genes are TRBV5-6 and TRBJ1-2; D unclear. The CDR3 is made up of 13 amino acids. The V end was cut by 1 base, the J end by 4 bases, with 8 bases between. In germline, CDR1 is SGHDT, CDR2 YYEEEE. The CDR3 bases are TGTGCCAGCAGCTTGATCGCCGGCTATGGCTACACCTTC. This translates into CASSLIAGYGYTF. Based on the CDR3 plus reference TRBV5-6 and TRBJ1-2, the full variable domain is DAGVTQSPTHLIKTRGQQVTLRCSPKSGHDTVSWYQQALGQGPQFIFQYYEEEERQRGNFPDRFSGHQFPNYSSELNVNALLLGDSALYLCASSLIAGYGYTFGSGTRLTVV.